The following is a T cell receptor beta chain sequence with its context. This record comes from a study of blood T cell repertoires in COVID-19. Study as a whole: Whether acute or convalescent, the COVID-19 samples came from the United States, Italy and Spain. Sources were T cells, B-cell-depleted T cells, or PBMCs; the material itself was cDNA or gDNA.

In the authors' methods: Amplifying reference gene primers gave estimates of nucleated cell counts. Sequenced by immunoSEQ multiplex PCR; TCRdb stores in-frame clones only, minus some. V and J calls and clone size are those listed in that table; D and trimming were worked out from the DNA. The sample carries 200,000 to 250,000 clones, roughly 88% recorded once. Deletions cut 2 bases from V and 12 bases from J, with 11 bases between. The CDR3 sequence is 12 residues long. The source material was peripheral blood. The rearrangement uses TRBV12-3 or TRBV12-4 and TRBJ2-1; D not certain. This clonotype was obtained from a man aged 50-60 years with active or convalescent COVID-19. The CDR3, as DNA: TGTGCCAGCAGTTTATTAGTTGGTGGGCAGTTCTTC. Translation: CASSLLVGGQFF.